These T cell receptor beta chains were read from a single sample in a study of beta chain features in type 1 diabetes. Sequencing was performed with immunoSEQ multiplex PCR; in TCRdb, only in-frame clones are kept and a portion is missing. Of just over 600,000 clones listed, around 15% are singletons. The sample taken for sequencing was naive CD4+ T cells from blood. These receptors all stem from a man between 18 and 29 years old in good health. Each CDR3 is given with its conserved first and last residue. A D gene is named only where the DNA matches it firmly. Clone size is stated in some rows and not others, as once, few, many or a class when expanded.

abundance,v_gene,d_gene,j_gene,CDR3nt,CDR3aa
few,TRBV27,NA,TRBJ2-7,TGTGCCAGCAGTGGAAGCTACGAGCAGTACTTC,CASSGSYEQYF
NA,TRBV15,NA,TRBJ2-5,TGTGCCACCAGCAGGGGCCGGGCTCAAGAGACCCAGTACTTC,CATSRGRAQETQYF
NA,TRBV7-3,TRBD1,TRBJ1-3,TGTGCCAGCGGACCGGGACAGGGACGAAACACCATATATTTT,CASGPGQGRNTIYF
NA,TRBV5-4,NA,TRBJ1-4,TGTGCCAGCAGCTTGCCCACCCGCCGGGAAAAACTGTTTTTT,CASSLPTRREKLFF
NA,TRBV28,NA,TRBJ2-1,TGTGCCAGCAGTCCCCCAGGGTTTTATGAGCAGTTCTTC,CASSPPGFYEQFF
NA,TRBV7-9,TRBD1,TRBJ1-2,TGTGCCAGCAGCATAACCGGGACAGGGGATGGCTACACCTTC,CASSITGTGDGYTF
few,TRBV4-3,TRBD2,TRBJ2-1,TGCGCCAGCAGCCAACAAGCGGGAATTAGCTCCTACAATGAGCAGTTCTTC,CASSQQAGISSYNEQFF
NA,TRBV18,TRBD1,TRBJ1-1,TGTGCCAGCTCACCCCAGGGGGGCTGGTACATGAACACTGAAGCTTTCTTT,CASSPQGGWYMNTEAFF
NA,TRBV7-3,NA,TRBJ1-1,TGTGCCAGCCGAACTCAGCCAATGAACACTGAAGCTTTCTTT,CASRTQPMNTEAFF
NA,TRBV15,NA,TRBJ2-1,TGTGCCACCAGCAGGGAGGGAGATTACAATGAGCAGTTCTTC,CATSREGDYNEQFF
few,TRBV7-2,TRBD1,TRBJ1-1,TGTGCCAGCAGCTTAACTCAGGGGGCTGGCACTGAAGCTTTCTTT,CASSLTQGAGTEAFF
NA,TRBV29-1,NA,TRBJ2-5,TGCAGCGTTGTAAGAGTTCCTCAAGAGACCCAGTACTTC,CSVVRVPQETQYF
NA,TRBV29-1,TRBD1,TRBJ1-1,TGCAGCGTTGAGGTTTCGGGACAGGGCGGGACTGAAGCTTTCTTT,CSVEVSGQGGTEAFF
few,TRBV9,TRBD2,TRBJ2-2,TGTGCCAGCAGCCCCCTAGGACTAGCGGGAGCGGGCGGGGAGCTGTTTTTT,CASSPLGLAGAGGELFF
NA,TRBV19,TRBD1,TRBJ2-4,TGTGCCAGTAGTTCCGCCCAGGGGGCGGCGGCCAAAAACATTCAGTACTTC,CASSSAQGAAAKNIQYF
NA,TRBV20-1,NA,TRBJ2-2,TGCAGTGCTGGTAGACAGGGGGAGCTGTTTTTT,CSAGRQGELFF
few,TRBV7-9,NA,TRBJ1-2,TGTGCCAGCAGCTTTTTTGCTCCGGTGAACTATGGCTACACCTTC,CASSFFAPVNYGYTF
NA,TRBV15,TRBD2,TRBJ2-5,TGTGCCACCAGCTCACCGGGACTAAAAGAGACCCAGTACTTC,CATSSPGLKETQYF
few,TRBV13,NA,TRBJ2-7,TGTGCCAGCAGCTTAGACCGTTACGAGCAGTACTTC,CASSLDRYEQYF
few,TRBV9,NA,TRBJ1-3,TGTGCCAGCAGCGTAAAGGAGGCTGGAAACACCATATATTTT,CASSVKEAGNTIYF
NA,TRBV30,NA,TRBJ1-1,TGTGCCCGGAGAGTCCGGGCCACAATGAACACTGAAGCTTTCTTT,CARRVRATMNTEAFF
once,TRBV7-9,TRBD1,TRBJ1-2,TGTGCCAGCAGCTTATCCCCCAGGGGGGGAGGCTACACCTTC,CASSLSPRGGGYTF
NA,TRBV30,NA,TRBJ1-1,TGTGCCTGGATACAGCTCTCTGAAGCTTTCTTT,CAWIQLSEAFF
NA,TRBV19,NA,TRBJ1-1,TGTGCCAGTAAGGAGGCAAAAAGGGGCGTGTATGGAGCTTTCTTT,CASKEAKRGVYGAFF
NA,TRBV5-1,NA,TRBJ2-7,TGCGCCAGCTCCCCACGAAAAAGCCCATCCTACGAGCAGTACTTC,CASSPRKSPSYEQYF
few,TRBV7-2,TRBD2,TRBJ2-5,TGTGCCAGCAACCTACTAGCGGGGGTTGAGACCCAGTACTTC,CASNLLAGVETQYF
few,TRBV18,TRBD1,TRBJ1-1,TGTGCCAGCTCACCCGACAGGGTCGCTGAAGCTTTCTTT,CASSPDRVAEAFF
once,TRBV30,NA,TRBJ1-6,TGTGCCTGGAGTGTTTGGGGACGGATTAATTCACCCCTCCACTTT,CAWSVWGRINSPLHF
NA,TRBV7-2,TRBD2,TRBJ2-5,TGTGCCAGCAGTCTAGCGGGGGGGATGGAGACCCAGTACTTC,CASSLAGGMETQYF
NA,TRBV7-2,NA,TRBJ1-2,TGTGCCAGCAGTTTACAGGTTTTCTATGGCTACACCTTC,CASSLQVFYGYTF
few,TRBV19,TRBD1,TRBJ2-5,TGTGCCAGTAGTAAAACAGGGGACCCCGAGACCCAGTACTTC,CASSKTGDPETQYF
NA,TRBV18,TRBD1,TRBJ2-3,TGTGCCAGCTCACCGAGGGAGAAGACAGGGAGCACAGATACGCAGTATTTT,CASSPREKTGSTDTQYF
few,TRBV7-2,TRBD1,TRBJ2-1,TGTGCCAGCAGCTTAGCAGGGACAGGAAACAATGAGCAGTTCTTC,CASSLAGTGNNEQFF
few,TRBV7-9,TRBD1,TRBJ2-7,TGTGCCAGCAGCTGGGGACAGGGGAACGAGCAGTACTTC,CASSWGQGNEQYF
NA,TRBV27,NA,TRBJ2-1,TGTGCCAGCAGTTTGACGGCCTTCGGGGTCAATGAGCAGTTCTTC,CASSLTAFGVNEQFF
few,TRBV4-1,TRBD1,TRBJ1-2,TGCGCCAGCAGCCAAGGTACAGGGGGCGGCTATGGCTACACCTTC,CASSQGTGGGYGYTF
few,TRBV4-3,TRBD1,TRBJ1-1,TGCGCCAGCAGCGAAACCAGGGGGATCCCACTGGGGGTCACTGAAGCTTTCTTT,CASSETRGIPLGVTEAFF
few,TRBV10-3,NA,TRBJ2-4,TGTGCCATCGGAGGGTTAGCCAAAAACATTCAGTACTTC,CAIGGLAKNIQYF
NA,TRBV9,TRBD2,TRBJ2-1,TGTGCCAGCAGAGGCGGGAGGGGACACAATGAGCAGTTCTTC,CASRGGRGHNEQFF
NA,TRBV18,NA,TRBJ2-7,TGTGCCAGCTCACCAATTAGCACATTAGGGCACCGCGAGCAGTACTTC,CASSPISTLGHREQYF
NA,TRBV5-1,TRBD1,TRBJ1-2,TGCGCCAGCAGCCCCCAGGGGGCGTGGGGCTACACCTTC,CASSPQGAWGYTF
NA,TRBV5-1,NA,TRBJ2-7,TGCGCCAGCAGTCAAACAGGGTCCTACGAGCAGTACTTC,CASSQTGSYEQYF
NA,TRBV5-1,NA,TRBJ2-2,TGCGCCAGCAGCTTTCAGGGTAGTGCCGGGGAGCTGTTTTTT,CASSFQGSAGELFF
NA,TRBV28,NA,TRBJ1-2,TGTGCCAGCAGTTCATCAGGGATTCGTGGCTACACCTTC,CASSSSGIRGYTF
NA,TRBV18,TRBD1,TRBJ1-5,TGTGCCAGCTCACATGGACAGGGCAATCAGCCCCAGCATTTT,CASSHGQGNQPQHF
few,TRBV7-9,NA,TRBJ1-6,TGTGCCAGCAGCTCTGGGACAACTAATTCACCCCTCCACTTT,CASSSGTTNSPLHF
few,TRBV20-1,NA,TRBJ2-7,TGCAGTGCTAGCTCGGGAAGCGAGCAGTACTTC,CSASSGSEQYF
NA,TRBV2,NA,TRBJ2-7,TGTGCCAGCAGTGGGGGTTGGTACGAGCAGTACTTC,CASSGGWYEQYF
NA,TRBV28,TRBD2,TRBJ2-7,TGTGCCAGCAGTTCACTAGCGGGAGATATACTCTACGAGCAGTACTTC,CASSSLAGDILYEQYF
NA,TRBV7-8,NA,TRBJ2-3,TGTGCCAGCAGTCCCCGGGGGGCCAGGTCCACAGATACGCAGTATTTT,CASSPRGARSTDTQYF